One sample yielded the 17 T cell receptor beta chains listed below, sequenced in a study of blood T cell repertoires in COVID-19. Method: immunoSEQ multiplex PCR; TCRdb's copy keeps in-frame clones and lacks some. The table includes some 200,000 clones, roughly nine tenths detected once. Sequences were obtained from peripheral blood. The receptors stem from an older woman with acute or convalescent COVID-19.

The chain employs TRBV11-1 and TRBJ2-5; 7 bases match TRBD2. Unmatched junction bases numbered 2, after V lost 0 bases and J lost 4 bases. The CDR3 is 14 residues long. Germline V gives CDR1 SGHAT, CDR2 FQDESV (reference sequence). CDR3 nucleotide sequence: TGTGCCAGCAGCTTAGCGTCGGGGGGAGAGACCCAGTACTTC. Residues: CASSLASGGETQYF.

CDR3 in amino acids: CASSLARDRVGYTF. The CDR3 DNA follows: TGTGCCAGCAGCTTAGCGAGGGACAGGGTTGGCTACACCTTC. The chain employs TRBV7-8 and TRBJ1-2; 9 bases align to TRBD1. Germline trimming cut 0 bases from V and 7 bases from J; bases unmatched to any gene: 3. The germline V gene has CDR1 SGHVS and CDR2 FQNEAQ. The CDR3 extends over 14 amino acids.

DNA for the CDR3: TGTGCCAGCAGCTTACTAGCGGGAGGGTTGGGGGAGACCCAGTACTTC. This codes for CASSLLAGGLGETQYF. The chain couples TRBV11-2 to TRBJ2-5; 12 nucleotides match TRBD2. V trimming: 2 bases; J trimming: 5 bases; junction bases outside the gene matches: 6. The V gene's germline CDR1 is SGHAT and CDR2 FQNNGV. The CDR3 runs 16 residues.

The rearrangement uses TRBV5-1 and TRBJ2-2; 9 bases line up with TRBD1. The CDR3 totals 17 residues. V shed 0 bases, J shed 4 bases, and the junction held 7 bases outside the gene matches. Germline V gives CDR1 SGHRS, CDR2 YFSETQ. CDR3 sequence (DNA): TGCGCCAGCAGCTTGGTCTTGGGGACAGGGTTCACCGGGGAGCTGTTTTTT. It encodes CASSLVLGTGFTGELFF.

CDR3 residues: CASGRLAGDYEQYF. CDR3 in DNA: TGTGCCAGCGGGAGACTAGCGGGAGATTACGAGCAGTACTTC. This chain uses TRBV27 with TRBJ2-7; 12 bases match TRBD2. The CDR3 has 14 residues. V lost 8 bases, J lost 4 bases, and 6 bases stayed unmatched. Germline values: CDR1 MNHEY, CDR2 SMNVEV (reference sequence).

This clone appeared a single time. The chain employs TRBV3-1 (or the pseudogene TRBV3-2) and TRBJ2-7; the D gene is possibly TRBD2 (6 bases). The CDR3 loop spans 14 amino acids. Germline values: CDR1 LGHDT, CDR2 YNNKEL (reference sequence). V lost 5 bases, J lost 6 bases, and 17 bases lay in between. The CDR3 bases are TGTGCCAGCAGCGAGCTGGGGACTCCGACCGAGCAGTACTTC. It specifies CASSELGTPTEQYF.

The chain is built from TRBV25-1 and TRBJ1-1, with D possibly TRBD1 on 6 matching bases. Germline-derived CDR1 and CDR2 are MGHDK and SYGVNS. The CDR3 spans 14 residues. The V and J ends lost 1 base and 7 bases respectively, with 13 bases between them. Here the CDR3 reads CASSELGGLDEAFF. DNA for the CDR3: TGTGCCAGCAGTGAATTGGGGGGGCTGGATGAAGCTTTCTTT.

The genes are TRBV7-2 and TRBJ2-1, with 7 bases identical to TRBD2. J lost 4 bases, V lost 0 bases, and 3 bases had no gene match. The CDR3 loop spans 15 amino acids. Germline values: CDR1 SGHTA, CDR2 FQGNSA. CDR3 protein: CASSLAGGLYNEQFF. CDR3 bases: TGTGCCAGCAGCTTAGCGGGAGGGTTATACAATGAGCAGTTCTTC.

The chain's CDR3 is CASSPGLAGVGEQYF. The CDR3 DNA sequence: TGTGCCAGCTCACCGGGGCTAGCGGGAGTCGGGGAGCAGTACTTC. This chain connects TRBV18 to TRBJ2-7; 10 positions match TRBD2. Germline V gene sequence: CDR1 KGHSH, CDR2 LQKENI. V dropped 3 bases and J dropped 7; count of bases not matched to a gene: 9. The CDR3 consists of 15 residues.

The rearrangement uses TRBV3-1 (or the pseudogene TRBV3-2) and TRBJ1-6; 7 nucleotides agree with TRBD1. Per the germline V gene, CDR1 is LGHDT and CDR2 is YNNKEL (reference sequence). The ends lost 1 base at V and 7 bases at J; junction bases unmatched: 7. The CDR3 spans 16 residues. CDR3: CASSQGEAGGNSPLHF. CDR3 in DNA: TGTGCCAGCAGCCAAGGGGAGGCAGGGGGAAATTCACCCCTCCACTTT.

This sequence joins TRBV3-1 (or the pseudogene TRBV3-2) and TRBJ2-5, with 11 bases matching TRBD2. CDR3 size: 14 residues. The V gene's germline CDR1 is LGHDT and CDR2 YNNKEL (reference sequence). The ends lost 8 bases at V and 4 bases at J; junction bases unmatched: 6. CDR3 sequence: CASRTSGRGETQYF. The CDR3 coding sequence is TGTGCCAGCCGTACTAGCGGGAGAGGAGAGACCCAGTACTTC.

V usage is TRBV7-8 and J usage is TRBJ1-2, with 11 positions matching TRBD1. The junction had 8 bases not matched to a gene; V was cut back by 4 bases and J by 7 bases. The CDR3 sequence is 15 residues long. Germline V gene sequence: CDR1 SGHVS, CDR2 FQNEAQ. CDR3 in amino acids: CASSSRTGGMGGYTF. In DNA form, the CDR3 reads TGTGCCAGCAGCTCCCGGACAGGGGGCATGGGTGGCTACACCTTC.

The rearrangement uses TRBV7-2 and TRBJ2-2; a possible D gene is TRBD2 (6 bases). The CDR3 is made up of 15 amino acids. The germline V gene encodes CDR1 SGHTA and CDR2 FQGNSA. V lost 2 bases and J lost 4, with 11 bases in between. CDR3 sequence reads: CASSLQGLGTGELFF. The CDR3 bases are TGTGCCAGCAGCTTACAGGGACTGGGCACCGGGGAGCTGTTTTTT.

The gene calls are TRBV2 and TRBJ2-1, with TRBD2 matching over 10 bases. With V trimmed by 10 bases and J by 5 bases, 8 bases remained unmatched. The CDR3 is 14 residues long. The germline V gene encodes CDR1 SNHLY and CDR2 FYNNEI. The CDR3 is CATKTSGLHNEQFF. In DNA, the CDR3 is TGTGCCACCAAGACTAGCGGGTTACACAATGAGCAGTTCTTC.

In the case of this clone: Other DNA sequences from this sample encode an identical CDR3 as well. The chain uses TRBV12-5 and TRBJ1-1; D not certain. The V gene lost 1 base and the J gene lost 5 bases, with 8 bases spanning the gap. Germline V gene lookup returns CDR1 LGHNT and CDR2 FRNRAP. The CDR3 has 13 amino acids. The CDR3 nucleotides read TGTGCTAGTGGTTTGGGCGGCGATACTGAAGCTTTCTTT. As protein: CASGLGGDTEAFF.

This clone was counted a single time. V is TRBV7-9 and J is TRBJ2-5, with 11 bases matching TRBD1. The J segment lost 5 bases and the V segment lost 4 bases, leaving 6 bases of the junction unmatched. CDR1 is SEHNR and CDR2 is FQNEAQ in the germline V gene (reference sequence). This CDR3 contains 15 residues. The CDR3 DNA follows: TGTGCCAGCAGCTCCCTGGACAGGGGGCGGGAGACCCAGTACTTC. Translating it yields CASSSLDRGRETQYF.

This clone was picked up a small number of times. V is TRBV5-1 and J is TRBJ2-2; D gene uncertain. The germline V gene has CDR1 SGHRS and CDR2 YFSETQ. This CDR3 comprises 14 residues. The germline V and J ends were trimmed by 2 bases and 1 base, with 6 bases remaining between them. This chain's CDR3 is CASSFRRNTGELFF. The CDR3 coding sequence is TGCGCCAGCAGCTTTCGCAGGAACACCGGGGAGCTGTTTTTT.